This note documents a single TCR beta chain sequence. The antigen is unknown. Germline V gene sequence: CDR1 MDHEN, CDR2 SYDVKM. Germline trimming cut 6 bases from V and 10 bases from J; bases unmatched to any gene: 7. The CDR3 consists of 14 residues. Produced via immunoSEQ multiplex PCR; TCRdb's table is partial and in-frame only. Of just under 40,000 clones in the sample, 90% to 95% are singletons; the top ten hold about 11%. Specified time point: pretreatment peripheral blood. Sample contribution per patient ranged from 1 to 8, covering pretreatment and on-treatment. The data belong to a study of PD-L1 blockade in urothelial cancer. As for the study in general: Patients went on atezolizumab at some point between 2012 and 2014, receiving 1,200 mg intravenously every 3 weeks. Study-wide findings and caveats: Durable-benefit patients had greater expansion of tumor-associated blood clones at 3 weeks.

This clonotype originated in a woman aged 60-70 years with urothelial cancer. The sequenced sample was PBMCs, obtained around atezolizumab (anti-PD-L1) treatment. J is TRBJ1-4 and V is TRBV28, with TRBD1 identical over 11 bases. DNA for the CDR3: TGTGCCAGCAGGCAGGACAGGGGGCGCAGAAAACTGTTTTTT. Encoded protein: CASRQDRGRRKLFF.